This T cell receptor beta chain was recorded in a study of T cells in Graves' hyperthyroidism and ophthalmopathy (dated by TCRdb to between 2017 and 2020). For context, the study as a whole: Peripheral blood was sampled at the time of initial diagnosis, prior to any treatment. To identify distinguishing TCR V-J signatures, a discovery cohort of around 100 patients was used, comprising 40 to 45 with Graves' ophthalmopathy and around 57 with stable Graves' hyperthyroidism. Prospective prediction of ophthalmopathy was tested in an independent validation cohort of approximately 18 hyperthyroidism patients and around 16 patients who later progressed to ophthalmopathy. The 100 discovery patients were randomly split 7:3 into training and test sets. In more than 5 Graves' hyperthyroidism patients, the study also compared T-cell repertoires from thyroid tissue with T-cell repertoires from blood. After blood sampling, hyperthyroidism patients were treated with methimazole at a starting dose of 30 mg daily, and ophthalmopathy patients were treated with high-dose intravenous methylprednisolone. According to the paper, TCR Vbeta CDR3 sequencing was carried out on about 140 peripheral blood samples, which came from over 40 ophthalmopathy, around 75 hyperthyroidism and roughly 17 progressor patients. General study outcomes and caveats: Blood samples also contained most of the expanded thyroid clonotypes (frequency above 0.001), which suggests that blood repertoires may reflect thyroid immune responses. In validation, the model predicted progression to ophthalmopathy with approximately 71% sensitivity and 72% to 75% specificity, a median of about 6.7 months before onset. No statistical method was used to fix the sample size in advance, and group allocation was not hidden from the investigators. In cross-validation, a model built on a 13 V-J signature told ophthalmopathy apart from stable hyperthyroidism with roughly 87% sensitivity and about 81% specificity, and in testing the same model reached 80%/75%.

In the ophthalmopathy patients, disease was moderately to severely active, with a Clinical Activity Score of 3 or more, a NOSPECS grade of 4 or more, and a duration of less than 3 months. Exclusion was applied to patients with uncontrolled infections, other autoimmune diseases, pregnancy or lactation. Diagnoses were established on the basis of clinical symptoms, serum thyroxine and TRAb, thyroid ultrasound, and orbital computed tomography. PBMCs were separated from 7.5 to 10 ml of fresh peripheral blood using Ficoll-Paque density gradient centrifugation. Total RNA was extracted using Trizol reagent, and RNA quality was assessed on an Agilent 2100 Bioanalyzer. This clonotype was counted between two and nine times. Its antigen specificity is not known. Base-call qualities are not available, and no considerably larger clone is one nucleotide away. V is trimmed back by 0 bases and J by 4 bases, and the junction contains 8 bases that no gene match accounts for. CDR3 length: 16 amino acids, cysteine to phenylalanine. Only the CDR3 DNA is retained, 48 bases long and in frame from the first base. The germline V gene specifies MGHRA as CDR1 and YSYEKL as CDR2.

The TCR beta CDR3 regions were amplified from RNA transcripts. A first-round RT-PCR of the TCR CDR3 used the HTBI primer set with the Qiagen OneStep RT-PCR kit. Libraries were constructed in a second round of multiplex PCR, after which size selection and purification were carried out. The libraries were sequenced on an Illumina HiSeq2000 using paired-end 100 bp reads. On the authors' methods: SOAPnuke was used to process the raw data, throwing out any read that contained adapters or uncalled bases, had a mean Phred below 15, or lacked an exact constant-primer or identifier match. High-quality paired reads were merged using COPE v1.2.5, and each unique nucleotide sequence was defined as a clonotype. MiTCR v1.1 was used to align the clonotypes against IMGT TRBV, TRBD and TRBJ reference segments. Only V-J combinations with frequency above 0.0001, covering approximately 99% of repertoires, were analysed. A TCS score was defined as the ratio between F50 (clonal expansion) and ExV (chaos), using BLOSUM62-based TCRdist between CDR3 peptides within each V-J. Welch's t-statistics and random forest reduced roughly 530 V-J features to roughly 13, which were used in a naive Bayes classifier (R e1071). In TCRdb, the public reads were trimmed at Q25 with fastp and aligned with MiXCR, with productive beta chains retained. Under each unique CDR3 protein, matching rows form one entry showing the most common genes and DNA. Clone size and V and J calls follow TCRdb, not the original study. For this sample the table gives 500,000 or so distinct CDR3 sequences, of which approximately 17% were detected only once. In total, the top ten clones hold under 20% of the sample.

Source material: blood. The TCR sequence derives from a woman in her late teens or twenties with Graves' ophthalmopathy. The rearranged segments are TRBV4-1 and TRBJ1-2, and 7 junction bases match TRBD1. For the CDR3, the sequence is CASSQERSTGFYGYTF. The DNA reads TGCGCCAGCAGCCAAGAAAGGTCGACAGGGTTCTATGGCTACACCTTC.